These 32 T cell receptor beta chains share one sample of origin, sequenced in a study of T cells expressing NK-cell markers. TCRdb re-called the 5' RACE reads; every CDR3 protein appears as one record, without DNA. This table holds fewer than 200,000 distinct CDR3 sequences. What was sequenced was blood T cells: a sorted CD56 or NKG2C T cell subset, CD4+ or CD8+ T cells, or bulk PBMC T cells (not recorded which). These receptors came from a woman between 18 and 69 years old in good health.

The V call is TRBV3-1, the J call TRBJ2-5; without DNA, the TCRdb call of TRBD2 cannot be checked. This CDR3 spans 16 amino acids. Germline V CDR1 and CDR2: LGHDT, YNNKEL (reference sequence). CDR3 protein: CASSQGTPGLQETQYF.

This chain joins TRBV2 and TRBJ2-2; TCRdb proposes TRBD1, but this gene call is untestable without DNA. The germline CDR1 and CDR2 sequences are SNHLY and FYNNEI. CDR3 length equals 15 residues. This CDR3 is CASSKDRGRGGELFF.

V is TRBV5-1 and J is TRBJ2-7. Germline assignment: CDR1 SGHRS and CDR2 YFSETQ. The CDR3 totals 13 residues. The CDR3 is CASSQAVSYEQYF.

This chain joins TRBV12-3 or TRBV12-4 and TRBJ2-7; TCRdb's assignment of TRBD1 cannot be checked, as there is no DNA. The CDR3 is 13 amino acids. Here the CDR3 reads CASSFSRANEQYF.

CDR3 sequence: CSPDRAGTEAFF. The chain has TRBV20-1 and TRBJ1-1; TCRdb gives TRBD1 as the D gene, but with no DNA this cannot be confirmed. The germline gives CDR1 DFQATT, CDR2 SNEGSKA (reference sequence). CDR3 length: 12 amino acids.

The gene calls are TRBV2 and TRBJ1-5; TCRdb returns TRBD1, unconfirmable since there is no DNA. CDR3 size: 16 residues. The V gene's germline CDR1 is SNHLY and CDR2 FYNNEI. CDR3 protein: CASSVQGRGANQPQHF.

The chain has TRBV2 and TRBJ2-2. The CDR3 runs 14 residues. Per germline, CDR1 SNHLY and CDR2 FYNNEI. The CDR3 reads CASSVRSYTGELFF.

The genes are TRBV25-1 and TRBJ2-5; TCRdb indicates TRBD2, and absent DNA this call remains unverified. CDR3 length equals 17 residues. CDR1 is MGHDK and CDR2 is SYGVNS in the germline V gene. This chain's CDR3 is CASSEYRTSGRGETQYF.

The chain combines TRBV29-1 with TRBJ2-4. The CDR3 has 14 amino acids. The germline CDR1 and CDR2 sequences are SQVTM and ANQGSEA. The CDR3 loop is CSVEGLLAKNIQYF.

The CDR3 here is CSAGDSSYGYTF. The genes are TRBV20-1 and TRBJ1-2; the TRBD1 assignment by TCRdb is unverifiable without DNA. CDR3 size: 12 residues. Per germline, CDR1 DFQATT and CDR2 SNEGSKA (reference sequence).

J is TRBJ1-1 and V is TRBV7-6. The CDR3 runs to 13 residues. Per the germline V gene, CDR1 is SGHVS and CDR2 is FNYEAQ. This CDR3 reads CASSLSDSWEAFF.

The chain is built from TRBV2 and TRBJ1-1; TCRdb selects TRBD1, and the lack of DNA leaves this call unchecked. Germline V gene data show CDR1 as SNHLY and CDR2 as FYNNEI. The CDR3 spans 14 residues. The CDR3 loop is CASSQRRDTVGAFF.

V usage is TRBV20-1 and J usage is TRBJ1-5; the TCRdb call, TRBD1, lacks DNA for checking. Germline lookup yields CDR1 DFQATT and CDR2 SNEGSKA (reference sequence). CDR3 length equals 14 residues. The CDR3 protein is CSARETGVRQPQHF.

The chain uses TRBV2 and TRBJ2-2; there is no DNA to check the TCRdb D call of TRBD2. There are 16 residues in the CDR3. Germline assignment: CDR1 SNHLY and CDR2 FYNNEI. The CDR3 region is CASSSLGSTQTGELFF.

The chain combines TRBV4-2 with TRBJ2-2; the TCRdb D gene call, TRBD2, has no DNA to confirm it. This CDR3 comprises 18 residues. The germline V gene encodes CDR1 LGHNA and CDR2 YNFKEQ. CDR3 region: CASSQDVRAARGTGELFF.

The rearrangement joins TRBV12-3 or TRBV12-4 to TRBJ2-1; TCRdb selects TRBD1, and the lack of DNA leaves this call unchecked. The CDR3 has 15 residues. The CDR3 reads CASSWDVSSYNEQFF.

The V call is TRBV5-1, the J call TRBJ2-5; TCRdb's D call of TRBD1 is untestable without DNA. Germline CDR1 reads SGHRS; CDR2 reads YFSETQ. The CDR3 runs to 18 residues. The CDR3 is CASSLGTLRQGLQETQYF.

V is TRBV10-3 and J is TRBJ1-6; lacking DNA, the TRBD1 call made by TCRdb goes unchecked. CDR1 and CDR2 from the germline V gene are ENHRY and SYGVKD. The CDR3 extends over 14 amino acids. The CDR3 loop is CAISEGTGGSPLHF.

The rearrangement uses TRBV5-1 and TRBJ2-2; as DNA is missing, the TRBD1 call by TCRdb cannot be tested. The CDR3 has 16 amino acids. CDR1 and CDR2 from the germline V gene are SGHRS and YFSETQ. The CDR3 sequence is CASSPLGQSNTGELFF.

The CDR3 is CASSQTGSNYGYTF. This chain uses TRBV3-1 with TRBJ1-2; TCRdb gives TRBD1 as the D gene, but with no DNA this cannot be confirmed. This CDR3 is 14 amino acids long. The germline V gene has CDR1 LGHDT and CDR2 YNNKEL (reference sequence).

This chain connects TRBV10-3 to TRBJ2-3. Germline V gene sequence: CDR1 ENHRY, CDR2 SYGVKD. There are 15 residues in the CDR3. The CDR3 is CAIRGILTRTDTQYF.

The chain couples TRBV4-1 to TRBJ2-7; the TCRdb call, TRBD2, lacks DNA for checking. The V gene's germline CDR1 is MGHRA and CDR2 YSYEKL. The CDR3 covers 15 residues. The CDR3 region is CASSQDLAGGLEQYF.

The rearrangement links TRBV3-1 to TRBJ2-1; the TCRdb D gene call, TRBD1, has no DNA to confirm it. The CDR3 sequence is 13 residues long. Looked up from germline, CDR1 is LGHDT and CDR2 is YNNKEL (reference sequence). This CDR3 is CASSQGPNREQFF.

J is TRBJ1-1 and V is TRBV5-1. This CDR3 is built from 14 residues. The germline gives CDR1 SGHRS, CDR2 YFSETQ. This chain's CDR3 is CASSLEVSNTEAFF.

The chain couples TRBV5-3 to TRBJ2-1; TCRdb proposes TRBD1, but this gene call is untestable without DNA. TRBV5-3 is an open reading frame whose function is uncertain. This CDR3 comprises 19 residues. The CDR3 is CARSLAYRQGPRSYNEQFF.

The chain is built from TRBV25-1 and TRBJ2-5; no DNA is available, so the TRBD2 call from TCRdb remains unchecked. The germline V gene encodes CDR1 MGHDK and CDR2 SYGVNS. The CDR3 runs to 14 residues. The CDR3 sequence is CASSESGLQETQYF.

The chain uses TRBV5-1 and TRBJ1-2. CDR3 length equals 14 residues. Germline loops: CDR1 SGHRS, CDR2 YFSETQ. This CDR3 is CASSPNGFNYGYTF.

The chain combines TRBV5-1 with TRBJ2-6; the D call from TCRdb, TRBD1, cannot be confirmed without DNA. This CDR3 contains 15 residues. In germline, CDR1 is SGHRS, CDR2 YFSETQ. The CDR3 reads CASSSDRAGANVLTF.

The chain combines TRBV14 with TRBJ1-6; TCRdb gives TRBD1 as the D gene, but with no DNA this cannot be confirmed. The germline V gene has CDR1 SGHDN and CDR2 FVKESK. The length of the CDR3 is 17 residues. CDR3: CASSRRQGALDNSPLHF.

The chain carries TRBV4-1 and TRBJ2-1; TCRdb calls TRBD1, which cannot be checked without DNA. CDR3 size: 16 residues. The germline CDR1 and CDR2 sequences are MGHRA and YSYEKL. Here the CDR3 reads CASSQDPGPAYNEQFF.

This chain uses TRBV4-1 with TRBJ2-5; TCRdb's assignment of TRBD2 cannot be checked, as there is no DNA. Germline V gene lookup returns CDR1 MGHRA and CDR2 YSYEKL. The CDR3 has 15 residues. The CDR3 reads CASSEGLAGRMTQYF.

The rearrangement links TRBV7-2 to TRBJ2-1; TCRdb's D gene call, TRBD2, goes unchecked for lack of DNA. Germline CDR1 reads SGHTA; CDR2 reads FQGNSA. This CDR3 region has 14 residues. CDR3 amino acids: CASSTSSSGGQQFF.